The sequence of this T cell receptor beta chain was determined in a study of blood T cell repertoires in COVID-19. Study information: COVID-19 samples, acute and convalescent, were from the United States, Italy and Spain. Sources were T cells, B-cell-depleted T cells, or PBMCs; the material itself was cDNA or gDNA.

Looked up from germline, CDR1 is LNHDA and CDR2 is SQIVND (reference sequence). V gave up 5 bases and J gave up 0 bases, with 11 bases separating them. The CDR3 spans 16 residues. Methods used by the authors: Reference gene primers were amplified, and this amplification served to estimate nucleated cell counts. Here immunoSEQ multiplex PCR was the method, and the copy in TCRdb shows in-frame clones only, minus some. That table furnishes V, J and clone size, whereas the DNA furnished D and trimming. The sample records about 140,000 clones, less than 80% being singletons. The rearrangement uses TRBV19 and TRBJ2-6, with D maybe TRBD2 (5 bases). This clonotype was obtained from a man aged 60 to 69 with acute or convalescent COVID-19. Material for sequencing was peripheral blood. CDR3 residues: CASSSEALSGANVLTF. The CDR3 DNA sequence: TGTGCCAGTAGTTCGGAGGCGCTCTCTGGGGCCAACGTCCTGACTTTC.